Listed below are T cell receptor beta chains from one sample, sequenced in a study of blood T cell repertoires in COVID-19. Using immunoSEQ multiplex PCR, the repertoire was profiled, and TCRdb retains in-frame clones only, with some absent. In the table there are about 140,000 clones, approximately 84% of which are singletons. The sample comprised peripheral blood. The receptors shown here come from a woman aged 55-75 years with acute or convalescent COVID-19. Each CDR3 is given with its conserved first and last residue. Fields, in order: clone size, V gene, D gene, J gene, CDR3 protein, CDR3 DNA. A D gene is named only where the DNA matches it firmly. The listing skips clone size in some rows; elsewhere it reads once, few, many or a size class.

size: .
V: TRBV5-1
D: TRBD1
J: TRBJ2-7
CDR3: CASRRGQGAHEQYF
DNA: TGCGCCAGCCGGCGGGGACAGGGGGCCCACGAGCAGTACTTC

size: .
V: TRBV7-9
D: .
J: TRBJ2-1
CDR3: CASSLDTGYNEQFF
DNA: TGTGCCAGCAGCTTAGACACAGGTTACAATGAGCAGTTCTTC

size: .
V: TRBV5-1
D: TRBD1
J: TRBJ1-5
CDR3: CASSSGTGGGQPQHF
DNA: TGCGCCAGCAGCTCCGGGACAGGGGGGGGCCAGCCCCAGCATTTT

size: .
V: TRBV3-1/TRBV3-2
D: TRBD1
J: TRBJ1-4
CDR3: CASSLGQGPSEEKLFF
DNA: TGTGCCAGCAGCCTCGGACAGGGCCCATCGGAGGAAAAACTGTTTTTT

size: once
V: TRBV5-1
D: .
J: TRBJ2-7
CDR3: CASSSIQAGYEQYF
DNA: TGCGCCAGCAGCTCCATTCAGGCTGGCTACGAGCAGTACTTC

size: .
V: TRBV7-2
D: .
J: TRBJ1-2
CDR3: CASSATGDYTF
DNA: TGTGCCAGCAGCGCGACTGGCGACTACACCTTC

size: .
V: TRBV28
D: .
J: TRBJ1-5
CDR3: CASSQGLAQPQHF
DNA: TGTGCCAGCAGTCAGGGGCTCGCTCAGCCCCAGCATTTT

size: .
V: TRBV28
D: TRBD1
J: TRBJ2-3
CDR3: CASNTADRNTDTQYF
DNA: TGTGCCAGCAACACCGCGGACAGGAACACAGATACGCAGTATTTT

size: once
V: TRBV6-5
D: .
J: TRBJ1-5
CDR3: CASSYGLRDSNQPQHF
DNA: TGTGCCAGCAGTTACGGTTTGCGGGATAGCAATCAGCCCCAGCATTTT

size: .
V: TRBV9
D: TRBD1
J: TRBJ1-2
CDR3: CASSVEAGGLNYGYTF
DNA: TGTGCCAGCAGCGTAGAGGCAGGGGGCTTAAACTATGGCTACACCTTC

size: .
V: TRBV9
D: TRBD2
J: TRBJ2-5
CDR3: CASSVSGRATETQYF
DNA: TGTGCCAGCAGCGTTAGCGGGAGGGCCACAGAGACCCAGTACTTC

size: .
V: TRBV12-5
D: .
J: TRBJ2-2
CDR3: CASGLVLGSTGELFF
DNA: TGTGCTAGTGGTTTGGTATTAGGGAGTACCGGGGAGCTGTTTTTT

size: .
V: TRBV24-1
D: TRBD1
J: TRBJ1-1
CDR3: CATSGLGQGDWFF
DNA: TGTGCCACCAGTGGGTTAGGACAGGGGGATTGGTTCTTT

size: .
V: TRBV5-4
D: TRBD2
J: TRBJ2-7
CDR3: CASSLSGMGLYEQYF
DNA: TGTGCCAGCAGCTTGAGCGGGATGGGACTCTACGAGCAGTACTTC

size: once
V: TRBV18
D: TRBD1
J: TRBJ2-7
CDR3: CASSRGQVVSHEQYF
DNA: TGTGCCAGCTCACGGGGACAGGTCGTAAGCCACGAGCAGTACTTC

size: .
V: TRBV18
D: TRBD2
J: TRBJ2-7
CDR3: CASSLAGTYEQYF
DNA: TGTGCCAGCTCGCTAGCGGGAACCTACGAGCAGTACTTC